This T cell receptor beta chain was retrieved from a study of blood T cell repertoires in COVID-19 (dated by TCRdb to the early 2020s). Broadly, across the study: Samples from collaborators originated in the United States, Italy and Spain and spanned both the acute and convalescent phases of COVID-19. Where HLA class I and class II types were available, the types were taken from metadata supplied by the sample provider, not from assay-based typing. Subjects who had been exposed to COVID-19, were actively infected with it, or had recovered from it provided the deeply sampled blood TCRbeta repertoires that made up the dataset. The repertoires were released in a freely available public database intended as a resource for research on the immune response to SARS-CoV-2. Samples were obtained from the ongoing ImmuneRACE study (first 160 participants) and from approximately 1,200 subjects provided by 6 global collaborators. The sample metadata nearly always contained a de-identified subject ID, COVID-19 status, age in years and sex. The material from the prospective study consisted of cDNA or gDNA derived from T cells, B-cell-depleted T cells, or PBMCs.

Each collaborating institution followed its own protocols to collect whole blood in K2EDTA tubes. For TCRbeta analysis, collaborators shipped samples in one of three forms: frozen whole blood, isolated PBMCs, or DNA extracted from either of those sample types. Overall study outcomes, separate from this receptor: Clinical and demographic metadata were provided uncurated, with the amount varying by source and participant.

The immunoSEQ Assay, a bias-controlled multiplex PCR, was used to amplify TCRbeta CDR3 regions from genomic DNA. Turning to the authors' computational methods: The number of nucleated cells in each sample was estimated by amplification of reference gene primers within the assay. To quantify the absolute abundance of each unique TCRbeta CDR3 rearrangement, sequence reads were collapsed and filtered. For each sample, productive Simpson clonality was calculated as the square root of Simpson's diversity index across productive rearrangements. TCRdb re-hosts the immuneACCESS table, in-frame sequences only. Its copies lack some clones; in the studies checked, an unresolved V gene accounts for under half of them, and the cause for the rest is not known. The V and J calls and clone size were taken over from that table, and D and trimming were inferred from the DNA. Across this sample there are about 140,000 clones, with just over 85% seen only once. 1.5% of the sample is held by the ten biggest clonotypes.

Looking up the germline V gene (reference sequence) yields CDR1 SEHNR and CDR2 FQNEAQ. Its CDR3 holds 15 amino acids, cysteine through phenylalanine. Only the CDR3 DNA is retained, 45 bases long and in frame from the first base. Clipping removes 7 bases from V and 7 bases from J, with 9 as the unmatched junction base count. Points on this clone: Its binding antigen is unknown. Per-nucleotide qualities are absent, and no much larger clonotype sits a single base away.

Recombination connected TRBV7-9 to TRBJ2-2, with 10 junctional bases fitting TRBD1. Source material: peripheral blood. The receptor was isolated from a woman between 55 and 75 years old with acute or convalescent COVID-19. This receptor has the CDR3 CASNPVTGGFGELFF. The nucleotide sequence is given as TGTGCCAGCAACCCAGTGACAGGGGGCTTCGGGGAGCTGTTTTTT.